What follows are 30 T cell receptor beta chains derived from one specimen sequenced in a study of T cell changes during pregnancy in multiple sclerosis. This table comes from immunoSEQ multiplex PCR, and its TCRdb copy is limited to in-frame clones, with some not included. Here the sample spans about 120,000 clones, approximately 93% being singletons. The sequencing used peripheral blood, collected before pregnancy. All receptors derive from a female donor with multiple sclerosis, enrolled in a pregnancy study.

V is TRBV7-2 and J is TRBJ1-1, with D possibly TRBD1 on 6 matching bases. This CDR3 is 14 amino acids long. Germline-derived CDR1 and CDR2 are SGHTA and FQGNSA. V was shortened by 1 base and J by 4 bases, with 10 bases between the two germline ends. CDR3 DNA: TGTGCCAGCAGCTTAGACAGGGCCGGCACTGAAGCTTTCTTT. Its protein product is CASSLDRAGTEAFF.

The V call is TRBV30, the J call TRBJ1-2, with TRBD1 identical over 7 bases. Per the germline V gene, CDR1 is GTSNPN and CDR2 is SVGIG (reference sequence). This CDR3 spans 15 amino acids. With 0 bases clipped from V and 3 bases from J, the junction kept 7 bases outside the gene matches. Here the CDR3 DNA reads TGTGCCTGGAGTGTAGGTTACAGGGGAGACTATGGCTACACCTTC. This codes for CAWSVGYRGDYGYTF.

This clone was seen once. The V gene is TRBV10-3, the J gene TRBJ2-3, with 8 bases matching TRBD1. The CDR3 is 15 residues long. In germline, CDR1 is ENHRY, CDR2 SYGVKD. V lost 5 bases to trimming and J lost 2 bases; unmatched junction nucleotides: 6. The CDR3 DNA reads TGTGCCATCAGTTGGACAGGGTCGTACACAGATACGCAGTATTTT. It yields the protein CAISWTGSYTDTQYF.

The J gene is TRBJ1-2, the V gene TRBV19, with 8 bases fitting TRBD1. Germline trimming cut 1 base from V and 2 bases from J; bases unmatched to any gene: 6. CDR1 and CDR2 (germline): LNHDA, SQIVND (reference sequence). The CDR3 loop spans 16 amino acids. Written as DNA, the CDR3 is TGTGCCAGTAGTATAGCAACGGCAGGGGGCAACTATGGCTACACCTTC. As protein: CASSIATAGGNYGYTF.

This clone occurred once. The chain couples TRBV28 to TRBJ1-5; possibly TRBD1 for D (5 bases). V dropped 2 bases and J dropped 7 bases, with 12 bases sitting between them. CDR3 length: 14 residues. CDR1 and CDR2 from the germline V gene are MDHEN and SYDVKM. CDR3: CASSLLGASQPQHF. CDR3 DNA sequence: TGTGCCAGCAGTTTACTTGGGGCAAGCCAGCCCCAGCATTTT.

The count of this clone is one. The chain employs TRBV28 and TRBJ1-2; 7 nucleotides match TRBD1. There are 13 residues in the CDR3. Trimming removed 7 bases from V and 9 bases from J; junction bases left unmatched: 11. Germline values: CDR1 MDHEN, CDR2 SYDVKM. The CDR3 spells CASTLPWDRRYTF. For the CDR3, the DNA is TGTGCCAGCACCCTACCCTGGGACAGACGCTACACCTTC.

The chain links TRBV27 to TRBJ1-1, with D unclear. This CDR3 contains 14 residues. Germline-derived CDR1 and CDR2 are MNHEY and SMNVEV (reference sequence). Trimming removed 6 bases at V and 1 base at J, with 12 bases between. CDR3 sequence (DNA): TGTGCCAGCAGCTTCAGGATGCCGAACACTGAAGCTTTCTTT. Translating gives CASSFRMPNTEAFF.

The genes are TRBV6-1 and TRBJ2-2; D perhaps matches TRBD1 (6 bases). V lost 7 bases to trimming and J lost 6 bases, with 18 bases between them. The CDR3 loop spans 15 amino acids. Germline V gives CDR1 MNHNS, CDR2 SASEGT. The CDR3 sequence is CASTQSGAAAGELFF. The CDR3 coding sequence is TGTGCCAGCACCCAGTCAGGGGCTGCCGCCGGGGAGCTGTTTTTT.

The chain combines TRBV7-2 with TRBJ2-3; the D is unclear. The CDR3 totals 13 residues. Deletions cut 4 bases from V and 4 bases from J, with 9 bases between. The germline V gene encodes CDR1 SGHTA and CDR2 FQGNSA. Written as DNA, the CDR3 is TGTGCCAGCAGCTCCATCCGGGCAGATACGCAGTATTTT. This codes for CASSSIRADTQYF.

The chain employs TRBV10-3 and TRBJ1-4; a weak D match, TRBD1 (5 bases). The CDR3 extends over 16 amino acids. V dropped 3 bases and J dropped 0 bases, with 11 bases sitting between them. Germline CDR1 is ENHRY and CDR2 is SYGVKD. The CDR3 DNA is TGTGCCATCAGTGAAATGGACATCTCAACTAATGAAAAACTGTTTTTT. Translating it yields CAISEMDISTNEKLFF.

The chain carries TRBV7-9 and TRBJ1-2; TRBD1 agrees at 10 bases. The CDR3 contains 16 residues. Germline V gives CDR1 SEHNR, CDR2 FQNEAQ (reference sequence). V shed 3 bases, J shed 4 bases, and the junction held 8 bases outside the gene matches. CDR3 sequence reads: CASSFAGTGASYGYTF. CDR3 nucleotide sequence: TGTGCCAGCAGCTTCGCCGGGACAGGGGCTTCCTATGGCTACACCTTC.

This chain connects TRBV5-1 to TRBJ2-7, with TRBD2 matching over 8 bases. Germline CDR1 is SGHRS and CDR2 is YFSETQ. V lost 2 bases, J lost 1 base, and 8 bases stayed unmatched. This CDR3 spans 16 amino acids. Written as DNA, the CDR3 is TGCGCCAGCAGCTTCCGGGAGCGGGGGCCATCCTACGAGCAGTACTTC. Its protein product is CASSFRERGPSYEQYF.

The chain has TRBV6-1 and TRBJ1-1; no clear D. This CDR3 has 13 amino acids. The germline V gene has CDR1 MNHNS and CDR2 SASEGT. Trimming pared 7 bases from V and 0 bases from J, leaving 9 bases between. The CDR3 nucleotides read TGTGCCAGCACGGAGATCTTGAACACTGAAGCTTTCTTT. Its translation is CASTEILNTEAFF.

The rearrangement uses TRBV27 and TRBJ1-2; D may be TRBD1 (5 bases). The germline gives CDR1 MNHEY, CDR2 SMNVEV (reference sequence). This CDR3 has 12 residues. V dropped 3 bases and J dropped 8 bases, with 10 bases sitting between them. The CDR3 sequence is CASSFRQSGYTF. CDR3 nucleotide sequence: TGTGCCAGCAGTTTTAGACAGTCGGGCTACACCTTC.

V gene TRBV6-5 combines with J gene TRBJ2-5; TRBD2 matches 7 bases. The CDR3 has 15 amino acids. Trimming cost V 4 bases and J 2 bases; bases outside gene matches: 7. Germline lookup yields CDR1 MNHEY and CDR2 SVGAGI. DNA of the CDR3: TGTGCCAGCAGTTTAGTTAGCGGGCAGCAAGAGACCCAGTACTTC. This sequence encodes CASSLVSGQQETQYF.

This sequence joins TRBV2 and TRBJ2-7, with 10 bases matching TRBD1. Trimming removed 6 bases from V and 2 bases from J; junction bases left unmatched: 10. The CDR3 totals 16 residues. Per germline, CDR1 SNHLY and CDR2 FYNNEI. CDR3 nucleotide sequence: TGTGCCAGCAGGGCCCTTGCTGGACAGGGGGCCTACGAGCAGTACTTC. Residues: CASRALAGQGAYEQYF.

V gene TRBV19 combines with J gene TRBJ2-1; weak D call: TRBD2 (5 bases). V was trimmed by 2 bases and J by 1 base, leaving 12 bases between them. The germline gives CDR1 LNHDA, CDR2 SQIVND (reference sequence). This CDR3 region has 16 residues. Here the CDR3 reads CASSINLAGSYNEQFF. The CDR3 DNA sequence: TGTGCCAGTAGTATAAATCTAGCTGGATCCTACAATGAGCAGTTCTTC.

J is TRBJ2-1 and V is TRBV7-9, with 9 bases matching TRBD2. Per germline, CDR1 SEHNR and CDR2 FQNEAQ (reference sequence). CDR3 length equals 18 residues. Trimming removed 5 bases from V and 6 bases from J; junction bases left unmatched: 17. CDR3 residues: CASSPNPLAGAGVNEQFF. The CDR3, as DNA: TGTGCCAGCAGCCCGAACCCTTTAGCGGGAGCGGGGGTCAATGAGCAGTTCTTC.

V is TRBV19 and J is TRBJ1-5; 8 bases map to TRBD1. CDR3 length equals 15 residues. Germline V gene data show CDR1 as LNHDA and CDR2 as SQIVND (reference sequence). After removal of 7 bases from V and 5 bases from J, the junction contained 10 bases not matched to a gene. CDR3 in DNA: TGTGCCAGTACGACCCGGGACAGGTTACATCAGCCCCAGCATTTT. Translating it yields CASTTRDRLHQPQHF.

The chain has TRBV6-5 and TRBJ2-3; TRBD2 agrees at 7 bases. The CDR3 totals 16 residues. Losses at the gene ends were 0 bases for V and 5 bases for J; bases not matched to a gene: 8. From germline, CDR1 is MNHEY and CDR2 SVGAGI. The CDR3: CASSYSGRGGKDTQYF. DNA of the CDR3: TGTGCCAGCAGTTACTCGGGTCGGGGAGGGAAAGATACGCAGTATTTT.

The rearrangement links TRBV5-5 to TRBJ1-1, with D perhaps matching TRBD1 (6 bases). The CDR3 length is 16 residues. CDR1 and CDR2 from the germline V gene are SGHKS and YYEKEE (reference sequence). V lost 0 bases and J 2 bases, leaving 14 bases between the germline ends. CDR3 in amino acids: CASSLASGQRNTEAFF. The DNA of the CDR3 is TGTGCCAGCAGCTTGGCCTCCGGACAGAGAAACACTGAAGCTTTCTTT.

The chain carries TRBV19 and TRBJ1-1, with 8 positions matching TRBD1. CDR3 length: 16 amino acids. Germline V CDR1 and CDR2: LNHDA, SQIVND (reference sequence). V shed 2 bases and J 0 bases; nucleotides not matched to a gene: 5. CDR3 sequence (DNA): TGTGCCAGTAGTATAATGTCCAGGGGGCTGAACACTGAAGCTTTCTTT. It yields the protein CASSIMSRGLNTEAFF.

This chain uses TRBV9 with TRBJ1-4, with a tentative D call TRBD1 (6 bases). The CDR3 contains 14 residues. V lost 4 bases to trimming and J lost 3 bases, with 10 bases between them. Germline lookup yields CDR1 SGDLS and CDR2 YYNGEE. The CDR3 region is CASSQQGPNEKLFF. CDR3 bases: TGTGCCAGCAGCCAACAGGGCCCTAATGAAAAACTGTTTTTT.

The chain couples TRBV5-1 to TRBJ2-1; 7 bases agree with TRBD2. V lost 4 bases to trimming and J lost 7 bases; unmatched junction nucleotides: 17. Looked up from germline, CDR1 is SGHRS and CDR2 is YFSETQ. The CDR3 spans 17 residues. The CDR3 is CASSPQLGWRERNEQFF. In DNA form, the CDR3 reads TGCGCCAGCAGCCCCCAGTTGGGGTGGCGGGAGAGGAATGAGCAGTTCTTC.

This chain connects TRBV28 to TRBJ2-1; the D gene is possibly TRBD2 (5 bases). With 2 bases removed from V and 8 bases from J, the gap between germline ends came to 7 bases. Germline assignment: CDR1 MDHEN and CDR2 SYDVKM. CDR3 length: 12 amino acids. In DNA, the CDR3 is TGTGCCAGCAGTTTACGGGGTGATGAGCAGTTCTTC. This sequence encodes CASSLRGDEQFF.

CDR3 sequence: CASTRDSSTDTQYF. The CDR3, as DNA: TGTGCCAGCACCCGGGACAGTAGCACAGATACGCAGTATTTT. The chain employs TRBV28 and TRBJ2-3; 7 nucleotides align to TRBD1. In germline, CDR1 is MDHEN, CDR2 SYDVKM. The J segment lost 0 bases and the V segment lost 7 bases, leaving 4 bases of the junction unmatched. This CDR3 contains 14 residues.

V usage is TRBV5-1 and J usage is TRBJ2-1; perhaps TRBD1 as D (7 bases). Trimming pared 2 bases from V and 5 bases from J, leaving 11 bases between. Germline values: CDR1 SGHRS, CDR2 YFSETQ. This CDR3 is built from 14 residues. Written as DNA, the CDR3 is TGCGCCAGCAGCTTAGGAGGGGGCCACAATGAGCAGTTCTTC. Translation gives CASSLGGGHNEQFF.

CDR3 amino acids: CATASGSHGANVLTF. CDR3 in DNA: TGTGCCACCGCTAGCGGGAGTCATGGGGCCAACGTCCTGACTTTC. The chain links TRBV6-1 to TRBJ2-6, with TRBD2 identical over 10 bases. This CDR3 spans 15 amino acids. V shed 10 bases and J 3 bases; nucleotides not matched to a gene: 6. CDR1 and CDR2 from the germline V gene are MNHNS and SASEGT.

The chain combines TRBV5-4 with TRBJ2-1; a weak D match, TRBD1 (6 bases). This CDR3 comprises 16 residues. Germline CDR1 is SGHNT and CDR2 is YYREEE (reference sequence). Trimming pared 0 bases from V and 0 bases from J, leaving 10 bases between. CDR3 DNA sequence: TGTGCCAGCAGCTTGGGACAGGATAGCTCCTACAATGAGCAGTTCTTC. Translating gives CASSLGQDSSYNEQFF. The full variable domain, in which reference TRBV5-4 and TRBJ2-1 provide the parts outside the CDR3, is ETGVTQSPTHLIKTRGQQVTLRCSSQSGHNTVSWYQQALGQGPQFIFQYYREEENGRGNFPPRFSGLQFPNYSSELNVNALELDDSALYLCASSLGQDSSYNEQFFGPGTRLTVL.

The CDR3, as DNA: TGCAGCGTTGACTCAGGTGGAACAGGGGGTTATGGCTACACCTTC. This gives the protein CSVDSGGTGGYGYTF. The V call is TRBV29-1, the J call TRBJ1-2; 8 positions agree with TRBD1. The germline CDR1 and CDR2 sequences are SQVTM and ANQGSEA. Trimming took 3 bases from V and 5 from J; bases not matched to a gene: 11. This CDR3 contains 15 residues.